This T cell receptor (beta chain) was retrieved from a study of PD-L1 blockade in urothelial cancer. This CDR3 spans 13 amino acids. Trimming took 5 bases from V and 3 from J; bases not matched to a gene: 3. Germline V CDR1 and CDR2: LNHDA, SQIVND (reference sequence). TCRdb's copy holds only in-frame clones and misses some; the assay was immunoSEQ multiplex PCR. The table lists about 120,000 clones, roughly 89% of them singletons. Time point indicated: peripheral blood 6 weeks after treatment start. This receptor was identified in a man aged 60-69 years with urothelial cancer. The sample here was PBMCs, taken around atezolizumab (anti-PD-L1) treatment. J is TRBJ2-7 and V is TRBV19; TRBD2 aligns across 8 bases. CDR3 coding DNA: TGTGCCAGTAGTCCTGGGACTAGCTACGAGCAGTACTTC. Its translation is CASSPGTSYEQYF. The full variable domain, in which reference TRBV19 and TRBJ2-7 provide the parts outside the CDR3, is DGGITQSPKYLFRKEGQNVTLSCEQNLNHDAMYWYRQDPGQGLRLIYYSQIVNDFQKGDIAEGYSVSREKKESFPLTVTSAQKNPTAFYLCASSPGTSYEQYFGPGTRLTVT.